One and the same sample provided the 9 T cell receptor beta chains below, sequenced in a study of radiotherapy plus CTLA-4 blockade in lung cancer. Clones were read by immunoSEQ multiplex PCR, and TCRdb kept only the in-frame ones, dropping some. The table lists some 78,000 clones, approximately 86% of them singletons. The input for sequencing was peripheral blood, taken from a patient treated with radiotherapy plus ipilimumab. All receptors come from a human donor with non-small cell lung cancer who had stable disease on radiotherapy plus ipilimumab.

This clone appeared once. The genes are TRBV28 and TRBJ2-7; D might be TRBD2 (6 bases). The CDR3 sequence is 15 residues long. From germline, CDR1 is MDHEN and CDR2 SYDVKM. The V end lost 5 bases, the J end lost 4 bases, and 18 bases lay between the germline ends. The CDR3 nucleotides read TGTGCCAGCAGTGCGCCGAGCAAAGGAGGGTACGAGCAGTACTTC. This translates into CASSAPSKGGYEQYF.

There are a few counts of this clone. This rearrangement joins TRBV30 to TRBJ2-1; 14 nucleotides align to TRBD2. V gave up 2 bases and J gave up 9 bases; unmatched junction bases: 6. In germline, CDR1 is GTSNPN, CDR2 SVGIG (reference sequence). CDR3 length equals 15 residues. This CDR3 reads CAWSTTSGRAPEQFF. CDR3 sequence (DNA): TGTGCCTGGAGTACGACTAGCGGGAGGGCTCCTGAGCAGTTCTTC.

The rearrangement uses TRBV25-1 and TRBJ2-1; D remains unclear. V lost 3 bases, J lost 6 bases, and 9 bases lay in between. There are 13 residues in the CDR3. Germline CDR1 reads MGHDK; CDR2 reads SYGVNS. The CDR3 nucleotides read TGTGCCAGCAGTGATCGTGGATTCAATGAGCAGTTCTTC. Translating gives CASSDRGFNEQFF.

V and J are TRBV18 and TRBJ2-1; 12 bases agree with TRBD2. Per the germline V gene, CDR1 is KGHSH and CDR2 is LQKENI. The CDR3 spans 15 residues. Germline trimming cut 6 bases from V and 4 bases from J; bases unmatched to any gene: 4. The CDR3 coding sequence is TGTGCCAGCTCCAGACTAGCGGGGGAGTACAATGAGCAGTTCTTC. Its translation is CASSRLAGEYNEQFF. The variable domain in full, with the rest retrieved from reference TRBV18 and TRBJ2-1, is NAGVMQNPRHLVRRRGQEARLRCSPMKGHSHVYWYRQLPEEGLKFMVYLQKENIIDESGMPKERFSAEFPKEGPSILRIQQVVRGDSAAYFCASSRLAGEYNEQFFGPGTRLTVL.

The rearrangement joins TRBV29-1 to TRBJ2-1; D is possibly TRBD2 (7 bases). This CDR3 has 15 residues. CDR1 and CDR2 (germline): SQVTM, ANQGSEA. The V gene lost 6 bases and the J gene lost 0 bases, with 15 bases spanning the gap. This CDR3 reads CSVGKGGGSYNEQFF. The CDR3 coding sequence is TGCAGCGTCGGAAAGGGAGGGGGCTCCTACAATGAGCAGTTCTTC.

This chain links TRBV6-1 with TRBJ2-3; 9 bases are a match to TRBD1. Unmatched junction bases numbered 7, after V lost 3 bases and J lost 3 bases. The V gene's germline CDR1 is MNHNS and CDR2 SASEGT. The CDR3 spans 16 residues. The CDR3 is CASSELPGQGTDTQYF. The CDR3 nucleotides are TGTGCCAGCAGTGAGTTACCGGGACAGGGTACAGATACGCAGTATTTT.

The V and J genes are TRBV6-6 and TRBJ1-4, with unresolved D. This CDR3 has 11 amino acids. Germline lookup yields CDR1 MNHNY and CDR2 SVGAGI (reference sequence). Trimming took 2 bases from V and 7 from J, leaving 2 bases between them. CDR3 region: CASSYGEKLFF. In nucleotides, the CDR3 is TGTGCCAGCAGTTACGGTGAAAAACTGTTTTTT.

CDR3 coding DNA: TGTGCCAGCAGCTCAACACAGGGGGCGGCCACTGAAGCTTTCTTT. It yields the protein CASSSTQGAATEAFF. This sequence joins TRBV7-2 and TRBJ1-1, with TRBD1 matching 9 bases. The CDR3 is 15 residues long. Germline assignment: CDR1 SGHTA and CDR2 FQGNSA. Trimming at V came to 4 bases and at J to 4 bases, leaving 7 bases not matched to a gene. Drawing the rest from reference TRBV7-2 and TRBJ1-1, the complete variable domain is GAGVSQSPSNKVTEKGKDVELRCDPISGHTALYWYRQSLGQGLEFLIYFQGNSAPDKSGLPSDRFSAERTGGSVSTLTIQRTQQEDSAVYLCASSSTQGAATEAFFGQGTRLTVV.

The rearrangement uses TRBV5-6 and TRBJ2-5, with D possibly matching TRBD2 (7 bases). The V and J ends lost 4 bases and 5 bases respectively, with 18 bases between them. CDR1 is SGHDT, CDR2 YYEEEE, per germline. The CDR3 has 15 amino acids. CDR3 residues: CASSVPGGAEETQYF. The DNA of the CDR3 is TGTGCCAGCAGCGTCCCTGGGGGGGCAGAGGAGACCCAGTACTTC.